This entry lists 6 T cell receptor beta chains sequenced from one sample in a study of blood T cell repertoires in COVID-19. The data were produced by immunoSEQ multiplex PCR, yet TCRdb's version contains in-frame clones alone and is incomplete. This repertoire shows tens of thousands of clones, 65% to 90% found once; its top ten account for 9.5% to 13%. Sequencing was performed on peripheral blood. The source of these receptors is a man aged 50-59 years with COVID-19, enrolled during active disease.

This chain uses TRBV3-1 (or the pseudogene TRBV3-2) with TRBJ1-1; D call uncertain. V gave up 1 base and J gave up 2 bases, with 11 bases separating them. This CDR3 is built from 15 residues. Germline V CDR1 and CDR2: LGHDT, YNNKEL (reference sequence). This CDR3 is CASSQVAGKNTEAFF. The CDR3 DNA reads as TGTGCCAGCAGCCAAGTGGCAGGTAAAAACACTGAAGCTTTCTTT.

This chain joins TRBV6-4 and TRBJ2-6, with D unresolved. V shed 0 bases and J shed 0 bases, with 3 bases lying between them. Looked up from germline, CDR1 is MRHNA and CDR2 is SNTAGT. This CDR3 spans 15 amino acids. CDR3 DNA sequence: TGTGCCAGCAGTGACTCACTCTCTGGGGCCAACGTCCTGACTTTC. Its protein is CASSDSLSGANVLTF.

This clone was picked up a small number of times. The chain carries TRBV18 and TRBJ1-4, with 7 nucleotides matching TRBD1. Per the germline V gene, CDR1 is KGHSH and CDR2 is LQKENI. The CDR3 length is 18 residues. J gave up 3 bases and V 5 bases, and 15 bases lay outside the gene matches. The CDR3 here is CASSVLGTVPTANEKLFF. The CDR3 DNA is TGTGCCAGCTCAGTTCTTGGGACAGTACCCACCGCTAATGAAAAACTGTTTTTT.

This chain connects TRBV5-6 to TRBJ2-7; 8 bases match TRBD1. Germline CDR1 is SGHDT and CDR2 is YYEEEE. The V gene end was trimmed by 3 bases and the J gene end by 0 bases; junction bases not matched to a gene: 2. The CDR3 extends over 14 amino acids. The CDR3 loop is CASSYRGASYEQYF. In DNA form, the CDR3 reads TGTGCCAGCAGCTACAGGGGGGCCTCCTACGAGCAGTACTTC.

The gene calls are TRBV6-5 and TRBJ2-1; 9 positions agree with TRBD1. The CDR3 consists of 15 residues. J lost 7 bases, V lost 6 bases, and 10 bases had no gene match. Germline CDR1 MNHEY, CDR2 SVGAGI. CDR3: CASSGRDREWNEQFF. In DNA form, the CDR3 reads TGTGCCAGCAGCGGCCGGGACAGGGAATGGAATGAGCAGTTCTTC.

The CDR3 sequence is CASSHGGPQHF. The CDR3 nucleotides read TGTGCCAGCAGCCATGGCGGGCCCCAGCATTTT. V and J are TRBV3-1 (or the pseudogene TRBV3-2) and TRBJ1-5, with no clear D. This CDR3 comprises 11 residues. Germline-derived CDR1 and CDR2 are LGHDT and YNNKEL (reference sequence). The V end lost 3 bases, the J end lost 9 bases, and 6 bases lay between the germline ends.